The next 24 T cell receptor beta chains were all read from a single sample in a study of identical twins. One entry per CDR3 protein, called by TCRdb with MiXCR from the 5' RACE reads. Of 1.5 million to 2 million distinct CDR3 sequences listed, about 31% are singletons. Material for sequencing was cord blood. Receptors originate from a newborn girl in good health.

The genes are TRBV21-1 and TRBJ1-2; the D segment call TRBD1 is taken from the table without a DNA check. TRBV21-1 is a pseudogene. CDR3 size: 14 residues. The CDR3 region is CASSKSGAFYGYTF. CDR3 bases: TGTGCCAGCAGCAAAAGTGGCGCCTTCTATGGCTACACCTTC.

The genes are TRBV15 and TRBJ2-3, with 9 nucleotides matching TRBD1. The ends lost 2 bases at V and 5 bases at J; junction bases unmatched: 2. Germline lookup yields CDR1 LNHNV and CDR2 YYDKDF (reference sequence). CDR3 length equals 14 residues. The CDR3 spells CATSRRQGGDTQYF. CDR3 bases: TGTGCCACCAGCAGAAGACAGGGGGGAGATACGCAGTATTTT.

This clonotype was found once. This chain uses TRBV14 with TRBJ2-7; perhaps D is TRBD1 or TRBD2 (6 bases each). The germline V gene encodes CDR1 SGHDN and CDR2 FVKESK. V lost 2 bases, J lost 7 bases, and 30 bases lay in between. The CDR3 runs 19 residues. CDR3 residues: CASSQYRGRVRIIYNEQYF. The CDR3 DNA reads as TGTGCCAGCAGCCAATATCGGGGGCGAGTACGGATTATATACAATGAGCAGTACTTC.

This clonotype was found a few times. The chain has TRBV13 and TRBJ2-3; 7 bases match TRBD1. Germline loops: CDR1 PRHDT, CDR2 FYEKMQ (reference sequence). V was clipped by 7 bases and J by 1 base; unmatched bases: 5. This CDR3 is 14 amino acids long. For the CDR3, the DNA is TGTGCCAGCAACCTAACAGGGGGCACAGATACGCAGTATTTT. It yields the protein CASNLTGGTDTQYF.

J is TRBJ2-7 and V is TRBV20-1; possible D gene TRBD2, 5 bases. This CDR3 region has 14 residues. The V and J ends lost 4 bases and 4 bases respectively, with 17 bases between them. Germline loops: CDR1 DFQATT, CDR2 SNEGSKA (reference sequence). The DNA for the CDR3 is TGCAGTGCTATGGACTTTGGCGGAACGTACGAGCAGTACTTC. It translates to CSAMDFGGTYEQYF.

The J gene is TRBJ2-3, the V gene TRBV5-1; D remains unclear. The V gene's germline CDR1 is SGHRS and CDR2 YFSETQ. The V gene lost 4 bases and the J gene lost 1 base, with 13 bases spanning the gap. CDR3 length equals 15 residues. The CDR3 coding sequence is TGCGCCAGCAGCCGAGGAAGACCGGGCACAGATACGCAGTATTTT. Translating it yields CASSRGRPGTDTQYF. The whole variable domain, filled in from reference TRBV5-1 and TRBJ2-3, reads KAGVTQTPRYLIKTRGQQVTLSCSPISGHRSVSWYQQTPGQGLQFLFEYFSETQRNKGNFPGRFSGRQFSNSRSEMNVSTLELGDSALYLCASSRGRPGTDTQYFGPGTRLTVL.

This clonotype was recorded at least ten times. The rearrangement links TRBV10-3 to TRBJ1-2, with 7 positions matching TRBD1. Per the germline V gene, CDR1 is ENHRY and CDR2 is SYGVKD. With V trimmed by 6 bases and J by 5 bases, 9 bases remained unmatched. This CDR3 contains 14 residues. The CDR3 DNA sequence: TGTGCCATCAGACGGGACAGCGCTAGTTATGGCTACACCTTC. Encoded protein: CAIRRDSASYGYTF.

As for this clonotype: At one boundary the junction diverges from the germline segment, which might be a read error. The V and J genes are TRBV12-3 or TRBV12-4 and TRBJ2-1; 11 bases are shared with TRBD2. The CDR3 loop spans 15 amino acids. In nucleotides, the CDR3 is TGTGCCGGCAGTCGTGCTAGCGGGGGGCTCAATGAGCAGTTCTTC. It translates to CAGSRASGGLNEQFF.

This clonotype was recorded at least ten times. The CDR3 protein is CASSLWDKSYEQYF. In DNA, the CDR3 is TGTGCCAGCAGTTTATGGGACAAATCCTACGAGCAGTACTTC. The chain links TRBV27 to TRBJ2-7, with D perhaps TRBD1 (6 bases). Between the trimmed V and J ends, which lost 1 base and 1 base, there was a span of 8 bases. CDR3 length: 14 residues. Germline-derived CDR1 and CDR2 are MNHEY and SMNVEV (reference sequence).

The chain uses TRBV28 and TRBJ2-5; D is undetermined. Germline V gene data show CDR1 as MDHEN and CDR2 as SYDVKM. V lost 3 bases, J lost 1 base, and 9 bases lay in between. This CDR3 is built from 14 residues. The CDR3 bases are TGTGCCAGCAGTTTTTGGGGATTCCAAGAGACCCAGTACTTC. It specifies CASSFWGFQETQYF.

Only one count was recorded for this clonotype. This sequence joins TRBV20-1 and TRBJ2-3; D unclear. Trimming took off 7 bases at V and 3 bases at J, with 8 bases between the two ends. Per the germline V gene, CDR1 is DFQATT and CDR2 is SNEGSKA (reference sequence). The CDR3 spans 11 residues. The CDR3 DNA reads as TGCAGTGGCCAAATAACAGATACGCAGTATTTT. Its translation is CSGQITDTQYF.

The rearrangement joins TRBV19 to TRBJ1-2; D might be TRBD1 (5 bases). Germline V gene data show CDR1 as LNHDA and CDR2 as SQIVND (reference sequence). Trimming removed 4 bases from V and 7 bases from J, with 22 bases in between. The length of the CDR3 is 16 residues. The CDR3 loop reads CASSTHPPTEMGGYTF. The CDR3 DNA sequence: TGTGCCAGTAGTACCCACCCTCCGACAGAGATGGGTGGCTACACCTTC.

The V call is TRBV6-5, the J call TRBJ2-5, with a tentative D call TRBD2 (6 bases). Trimming left V 0 bases short and J 4 bases short, with 9 bases between. The CDR3 runs to 14 residues. The germline gives CDR1 MNHEY, CDR2 SVGAGI. The DNA for the CDR3 is TGTGCCAGCAGTTACTCCTGGAGGGGAGAGACCCAGTACTTC. Protein sequence: CASSYSWRGETQYF.

This clonotype has just a few counts. J is TRBJ2-3 and V is TRBV25-1, with 15 bases aligning to TRBD2. Germline CDR1 reads MGHDK; CDR2 reads SYGVNS. The V gene end was trimmed by 3 bases and the J gene end by 6 bases; junction bases not matched to a gene: 4. CDR3 size: 16 residues. CDR3 in amino acids: CASSEGTSGRSDTQYF. The DNA of the CDR3 is TGTGCCAGCAGTGAGGGGACTAGCGGGAGGTCTGATACGCAGTATTTT.

This chain uses TRBV5-1 with TRBJ2-7; TRBD2 aligns across 8 bases. CDR1 and CDR2 (germline): SGHRS, YFSETQ. Losses at the gene ends were 2 bases for V and 7 bases for J; bases not matched to a gene: 11. This CDR3 has 15 residues. The CDR3 DNA is TGCGCCAGCAGCTTTGTTAGCGGGGCCTACAATGAGCAGTACTTC. This sequence encodes CASSFVSGAYNEQYF.

This clonotype showed up just a few times. The V call is TRBV18, the J call TRBJ1-5; D remains ambiguous. The CDR3 contains 14 residues. The V and J ends lost 2 bases and 3 bases respectively, with 8 bases between them. CDR1 is KGHSH, CDR2 LQKENI, per germline. The CDR3 DNA reads as TGTGCCAGCTCACCAGCCGGGAACAATCAGCCCCAGCATTTT. This sequence encodes CASSPAGNNQPQHF.

The J gene is TRBJ2-7, the V gene TRBV6-5; 8 positions agree with TRBD2. The length of the CDR3 is 15 residues. Looked up from germline, CDR1 is MNHEY and CDR2 is SVGAGI. J gave up 2 bases and V 2 bases, and 5 bases lay outside the gene matches. CDR3: CASSYVIAGTYEQYF. CDR3 sequence (DNA): TGTGCCAGCAGTTACGTGATAGCGGGGACCTACGAGCAGTACTTC.

J is TRBJ2-2 and V is TRBV28; no reliable D call. Looked up from germline, CDR1 is MDHEN and CDR2 is SYDVKM. Trimming stripped 5 bases from V and 6 bases from J, with 13 bases between. The CDR3 has 14 residues. The CDR3: CASSPGPRPGELFF. For the CDR3, the DNA is TGTGCCAGCAGTCCCGGACCGCGCCCCGGGGAGCTGTTTTTT. The full variable domain, rest sourced from reference TRBV28 and TRBJ2-2, is DVKVTQSSRYLVKRTGEKVFLECVQDMDHENMFWYRQDPGLGLRLIYFSYDVKMKEKGDIPEGYSVSREKKERFSLILESASTNQTSMYLCASSPGPRPGELFFGEGSRLTVL.

The chain uses TRBV10-3 and TRBJ2-5; D remains unclear. Germline lookup yields CDR1 ENHRY and CDR2 SYGVKD. The CDR3 consists of 11 residues. The V end was cut by 8 bases, the J end by 4 bases, with 8 bases between. The CDR3 protein is CAIGPGETQYF. The DNA of the CDR3 is TGTGCCATCGGGCCGGGAGAGACCCAGTACTTC.

This clonotype was seen a few times. J is TRBJ2-7 and V is TRBV20-1, with 8 bases lining up with TRBD1. With 3 bases clipped from V and 0 bases from J, the junction kept 7 bases outside the gene matches. The CDR3 covers 15 residues. Germline CDR1 reads DFQATT; CDR2 reads SNEGSKA (reference sequence). The CDR3 is CSARGQAPSSYEQYF. CDR3 sequence (DNA): TGCAGTGCTAGGGGACAGGCCCCAAGCTCCTACGAGCAGTACTTC.

The chain joins TRBV12-3 or TRBV12-4 to TRBJ2-2; TRBD2 is a possible D gene (5 bases). Trimming removed 2 bases at V and 0 bases at J, with 10 bases between. The length of the CDR3 is 16 residues. CDR3 region: CASSLQRPANTGELFF. The CDR3 nucleotides are TGTGCCAGCAGTTTACAGCGGCCAGCGAACACCGGGGAGCTGTTTTTT.

This chain connects TRBV29-1 to TRBJ1-3; TRBD1 is a possible D gene (5 bases). The ends were cut back, 2 bases at V and 0 bases at J, with 5 bases in the middle. Germline values: CDR1 SQVTM, CDR2 ANQGSEA. The CDR3 loop spans 13 amino acids. This CDR3 is CSVEQGSGNTIYF. DNA for the CDR3: TGCAGCGTTGAACAGGGCTCTGGAAACACCATATATTTT.

V and J are TRBV7-9 and TRBJ2-6; D might be TRBD2 (6 bases). Germline values: CDR1 SEHNR, CDR2 FQNEAQ (reference sequence). This CDR3 has 18 residues. V lost 5 bases and J lost 0, with 17 bases in between. CDR3 in amino acids: CASSVPGLGPSGANVLTF. The CDR3 coding sequence is TGTGCCAGCAGCGTACCGGGACTCGGACCCTCTGGGGCCAACGTCCTGACTTTC.

The gene calls are TRBV27 and TRBJ1-5; D gene ambiguous. Trimming left V 5 bases short and J 5 bases short, with 10 bases between. The CDR3 contains 13 residues. Germline CDR1 is MNHEY and CDR2 is SMNVEV (reference sequence). CDR3 loop: CASSNHIYQPQHF. The CDR3, as DNA: TGTGCCAGCAGTAATCACATCTATCAGCCCCAGCATTTT.